The rows below give T cell receptor beta chains drawn from one sample of a study of human T cells and chemical hapten exposure. TCRdb recomputed calls from the RACE reads with MiXCR, one row per CDR3 protein. The sample includes more than 300,000 distinct CDR3 sequences, around 5% of them seen just once. The specimen was whole blood, collected in connection with sensitization to the hapten diphenylcyclopropenone (DPC). These receptor sequences come from a woman aged 18-29 years with alopecia areata. Some clones in this sample may be carry-over from other donors' samples. CDR3s include the opening cysteine and the closing phenylalanine or tryptophan. Fields, in order: J gene, V gene, D gene, clone size, CDR3 DNA, CDR3 protein. A D gene is named only where the DNA matches it firmly. The listing skips clone size in some rows; elsewhere it reads once, few, many or a size class.

>TRBJ1-5|TRBV6-1|-|many
TGTGCCAGCACGGGGGGACCTTTCAATCAGCCCCAGCATTTT
CASTGGPFNQPQHF
>TRBJ2-6|TRBV6-6|-|many
TGTGCCAGCACCGGACAGCTTTCTGGGGCCAACGTCCTGACTTTC
CASTGQLSGANVLTF
>TRBJ1-5|TRBV4-2|TRBD1|-
TGTGCCAGCAGCCAAGATGAGGGACAGGGCAATCAGCCCCAGCATTTT
CASSQDEGQGNQPQHF
>TRBJ1-2|TRBV4-3|-|many
TGCGCCAGCAGCCAAGTCCCCCCAAATGGCTACACCTTC
CASSQVPPNGYTF
>TRBJ2-3|TRBV4-2|-|-
TGTGCCAGCAGCCAAGCGGAGGATACGCAGTATTTT
CASSQAEDTQYF
>TRBJ2-1|TRBV6-6|TRBD2|many
TGTGCCAGCAGTTACAGTGGGGGGGTTAACAATGAGCAGTTCTTC
CASSYSGGVNNEQFF
>TRBJ2-3|TRBV7-9|-|-
TGTGCCAGCAGCCCATCAGCCGGGACGTTAAGCACAGATACGCAGTATTTT
CASSPSAGTLSTDTQYF
>TRBJ1-2|TRBV29-1|-|few
TGCAGCGTTGAAGATCCCGACAGGCCTTATGGCTACACCTTC
CSVEDPDRPYGYTF
>TRBJ1-5|TRBV6-5|-|many
TGTGCCAGCAGTTACGGGACGGATGGCAATCAGCCCCAGCATTTT
CASSYGTDGNQPQHF
>TRBJ2-3|TRBV5-6|-|-
TGTGCCAGCACCTGGACCGGAACAGATACGCAGTATTTT
CASTWTGTDTQYF
>TRBJ1-1|TRBV7-9|TRBD1|few
TGTGCCAGCAGCTCGACTATACAGGGGGCAGCTGAAGCTTTCTTT
CASSSTIQGAAEAFF
>TRBJ2-7|TRBV29-1|-|many
TGCAGCGTTGTCCTGGGGAACTACGAGCAGTACTTC
CSVVLGNYEQYF
>TRBJ1-1|TRBV12-3/TRBV12-4|-|many
TGTGCCAGCAGTTTAGGGGGGCACACTGAAGCTTTCTTT
CASSLGGHTEAFF
>TRBJ1-1|TRBV12-3/TRBV12-4|-|many
TGTGCCAGCAGTCAACGGGTTACTGAAGCTTTCTTT
CASSQRVTEAFF
>TRBJ2-3|TRBV4-2|TRBD1|many
TGTGCCAGCAGCCAAAAAACCACAGGGGGCGAGGGCACAGATACGCAGTATTTT
CASSQKTTGGEGTDTQYF
>TRBJ1-1|TRBV3-1|-|many
TGTGCCAGCAGCGCTAACAGGAGAAGGAACACTGAAGCTTTCTTT
CASSANRRRNTEAFF
>TRBJ1-6|TRBV5-1|-|many
TGCGCCAGCAGCTGGGGGGCAGGGTTGGATGATTCACCCCTCCACTTT
CASSWGAGLDDSPLHF
>TRBJ1-1|TRBV29-1|-|many
TGCAGCGTGGAACAAAGAGGGACTGAAGCTTTCTTT
CSVEQRGTEAFF
>TRBJ2-7|TRBV5-1|TRBD1|few
TGCGCCAGCTCCGAGGGGGCTCCACTCGAGCAGTACTTC
CASSEGAPLEQYF
>TRBJ1-6|TRBV6-2/TRBV6-3|-|few
TGTGCCAGCAGTTACTCGATAATGGGCGGCTATCAGTCACCCCTCCACTTT
CASSYSIMGGYQSPLHF
>TRBJ2-7|TRBV25-1|TRBD2|-
TGTGCCAGCAGTGACCTGGGGACTAGCAGGGCCTACGAGCAGTACTTC
CASSDLGTSRAYEQYF
>TRBJ1-1|TRBV6-5|TRBD1|-
TGTGCCACGATGTCGGGGCAGGGGGGGAGTACTGAAGCTTTCTTT
CATMSGQGGSTEAFF
>TRBJ2-6|TRBV6-5|-|few
TGTGCCAGCAATCTCCGGGGAGAGGCTGGGGCCAACGTCCTGACTTTC
CASNLRGEAGANVLTF
>TRBJ1-6|TRBV7-2|TRBD1|many
TGTGCCAGCAGCTTAGCCACAGGGGGTGGTTCACCCCTCCACTTT
CASSLATGGGSPLHF
>TRBJ2-7|TRBV5-6|-|many
TGTGCCAGCAGCTGGGGGACCGATAGCTCCTACGAGCAGTACTTC
CASSWGTDSSYEQYF
>TRBJ2-3|TRBV2|TRBD2|few
TGTGCCAGCAGTGAATGGGGTAGCGGGGGGGCCGGCACAGATACGCAGTATTTT
CASSEWGSGGAGTDTQYF
>TRBJ2-5|TRBV7-8|-|few
TGTGCCAGCAGTTCAGGGGAATCGGAGACCCAGTACTTC
CASSSGESETQYF
>TRBJ1-3|TRBV7-9|-|-
TGTGCCAGCAGCCAGACCCGGATCTCTGGAAACACCATATATTTT
CASSQTRISGNTIYF
>TRBJ2-1|TRBV9|-|-
TGTGCCAGCAGCGCCAGGGGGGCTGCCACCTCCTACAATGAGCAGTTCTTC
CASSARGAATSYNEQFF
>TRBJ2-1|TRBV20-1|-|few
TGCAGTGCTAGGAGGGTTGAAGGTCGGAATGAGCAGTTCTTC
CSARRVEGRNEQFF
>TRBJ2-2|TRBV7-2|-|many
TGTGCCAGCAGCCCAAGAGAGCTAGCGAACACCGGGGAGCTGTTTTTT
CASSPRELANTGELFF
>TRBJ2-3|TRBV3-1|-|many
TGTGCCAGCAGCCCTAGCGAAGGTGGCACAGATACGCAGTATTTT
CASSPSEGGTDTQYF
>TRBJ1-3|TRBV7-2|-|many
TGTGCCAGCAGGTCGGGGGGGCCAGGAAACACCATATATTTT
CASRSGGPGNTIYF
>TRBJ2-3|TRBV7-2|-|many
TGTGCCAGCAGCTTGGCCAGGAGGAGCGGCACAGATACGCAGTATTTT
CASSLARRSGTDTQYF
>TRBJ1-1|TRBV10-3|-|many
TGTGCCATCAGTGAGTCGGCACACACTGAAGCTTTCTTT
CAISESAHTEAFF
>TRBJ1-1|TRBV5-1|-|-
TGCGCCAGCAGCTTGGGCCGTGGCGGCCTGGGAGCTTTCTTT
CASSLGRGGLGAFF
>TRBJ2-3|TRBV9|-|few
TGTGCCAGCAGCGTAGACCCGGACATCAGCACAGATACGCAGTATTTT
CASSVDPDISTDTQYF
>TRBJ2-3|TRBV10-3|TRBD2|few
TGTGCCATCATGGCGGGGGGTCACACTAGCACAGATACGCAGTATTTT
CAIMAGGHTSTDTQYF
>TRBJ2-1|TRBV10-3|-|few
TGTGCCATCAGTGAAAGAGGGAACAATGAGCAGTTCTTC
CAISERGNNEQFF
>TRBJ2-5|TRBV18|-|few
TGTGCCAGCTCAGTGTCAGCAAGTAAAGAGACCCAGTACTTC
CASSVSASKETQYF
>TRBJ1-4|TRBV5-4|TRBD1|few
TGTGCCAGCAGCTTGCAGGGGGCGACTCAAAAACTGTTTTTT
CASSLQGATQKLFF
>TRBJ2-1|TRBV20-1|TRBD2|many
TGCAGTGCTAGAGATCACAATCGGGGCGGGGGAGTGTACAATGAGCAGTTCTTC
CSARDHNRGGGVYNEQFF
>TRBJ1-4|TRBV25-1|-|few
TGTGCCAGCAGTGAAAACCGACAGGCAGGGAACGAAAAACTGTTTTTT
CASSENRQAGNEKLFF
>TRBJ2-3|TRBV4-2|TRBD2|many
TGTGCCAGCAGCCAAGAATGGGCGGGGGGGCCGACAGATACGCAGTATTTT
CASSQEWAGGPTDTQYF
>TRBJ2-1|TRBV7-9|TRBD1|many
TGTGCCAGCAACTCGGACAGGGTGGTCCACAATGAGCAGTTCTTC
CASNSDRVVHNEQFF